Each of the 6 T cell receptor beta chains below was sequenced from the same sample in a study of identifying expanded T cells in peripheral blood. The protocol was immunoSEQ multiplex PCR, while the TCRdb copy is restricted to in-frame clones and leaves out a portion. The sample contains about 97,000 clones, approximately 90% of which appear only once. The sample taken for sequencing was blood. These TCRs come from a person between 18 and 69 years old in good health.

The chain combines TRBV9 with TRBJ1-1, with D uncertain. The germline CDR1 and CDR2 sequences are SGDLS and YYNGEE. CDR3 length: 13 amino acids. V dropped 2 bases and J dropped 5 bases, with 10 bases sitting between them. The CDR3 DNA follows: TGTGCCAGCAGCGTCTCTGTTGATACTGAAGCTTTCTTT. This encodes CASSVSVDTEAFF.

The chain employs TRBV11-2 and TRBJ1-2; D not certain. This CDR3 has 14 residues. Per germline, CDR1 SGHAT and CDR2 FQNNGV. With 1 base removed from V and 4 bases from J, the gap between germline ends came to 10 bases. This chain's CDR3 is CASSLGRETYGYTF. The DNA for the CDR3 is TGTGCCAGCAGCTTAGGTCGGGAGACCTATGGCTACACCTTC.

The CDR3 nucleotides are TGTGCCAGCACCCCCAGCGCTGTTTATCAGCCCCAGCATTTT. Amino acids: CASTPSAVYQPQHF. The chain couples TRBV2 to TRBJ1-5; unclear D gene. This CDR3 is built from 14 residues. Trimming shortened V by 7 bases and J by 5 bases, and 15 bases separated the two germline ends. The V gene's germline CDR1 is SNHLY and CDR2 FYNNEI.

The chain joins TRBV7-5 to TRBJ2-5; the table's D call of TRBD2 was not tested on the DNA. TRBV7-5 is flagged as a pseudogene. The CDR3 runs to 17 residues. CDR3 DNA sequence: TGTGCCAGAAGCCACATGACCGGGACTAGCGGGGTAGAGACCCAGTACTTC. Translated, it gives CARSHMTGTSGVETQYF.

The V gene is TRBV28, the J gene TRBJ1-2, with D uncertain. The germline V and J ends were trimmed by 2 bases and 6 bases, with 7 bases remaining between them. Germline V lookup: CDR1 MDHEN, CDR2 SYDVKM. The CDR3 is 12 amino acids. CDR3 nucleotide sequence: TGTGCCAGCAGTTTAGGAGGGCATGGCTACACCTTC. Protein sequence: CASSLGGHGYTF.

The gene calls are TRBV5-4 and TRBJ2-5; possible D gene TRBD1, 6 bases. CDR1 and CDR2 (germline): SGHNT, YYREEE (reference sequence). The V gene lost 0 bases and the J gene lost 5 bases, with 14 bases spanning the gap. The CDR3 consists of 15 residues. In DNA form, the CDR3 reads TGTGCCAGCAGCTTGGGGGGACATCCTCGGGAGACCCAGTACTTC. Protein sequence: CASSLGGHPRETQYF.